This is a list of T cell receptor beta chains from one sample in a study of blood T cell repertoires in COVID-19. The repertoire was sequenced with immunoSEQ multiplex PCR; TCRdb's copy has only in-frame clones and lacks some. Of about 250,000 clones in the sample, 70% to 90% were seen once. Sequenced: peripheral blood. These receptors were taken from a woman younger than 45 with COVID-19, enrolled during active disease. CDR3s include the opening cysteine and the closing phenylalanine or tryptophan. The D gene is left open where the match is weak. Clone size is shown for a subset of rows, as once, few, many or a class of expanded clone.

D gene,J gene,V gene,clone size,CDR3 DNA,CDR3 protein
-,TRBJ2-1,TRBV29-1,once,TGCAGCTGCCCTCTGCATACAAGAAATGAGCAGTTCTTC,CSCPLHTRNEQFF
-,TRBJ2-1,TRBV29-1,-,TGCAGCGTTGCAGGGGCAAACTACAATGAGCAGTTCTTC,CSVAGANYNEQFF
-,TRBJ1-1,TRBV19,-,TGTGCCAGTAGCAAACCGCCGGGCGGGACTGAAGCTTTCTTT,CASSKPPGGTEAFF
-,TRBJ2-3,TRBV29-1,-,TGCAGCGTTGTCCGGGGGGCCCTAAGCACAGATACGCAGTATTTT,CSVVRGALSTDTQYF
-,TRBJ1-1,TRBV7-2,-,TGTGCCAGCAGCTTAGGCAGATACACTGAAGCTTTCTTT,CASSLGRYTEAFF
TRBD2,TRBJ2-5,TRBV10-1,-,TGCGCCAGCAGTCAACAAGCGGGGAACTATGCACCCCAGTACTTC,CASSQQAGNYAPQYF
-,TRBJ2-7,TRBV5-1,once,TGCGCCAGCAGCTTTGGAGGGATAACGCCCTACGAGCAGTACTTC,CASSFGGITPYEQYF
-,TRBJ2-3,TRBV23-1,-,TGCGCCAGCAGTCAACCCCAGCGGGCTCACACAGATACGCAGTATTTT,CASSQPQRAHTDTQYF
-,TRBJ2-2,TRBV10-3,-,TGTGCCATCAACAAATTGACGGGGGACGGGGAGCTGTTTTTT,CAINKLTGDGELFF
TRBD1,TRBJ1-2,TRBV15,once,TGTGCCACCAGCAGAGGAAGGGGGACAGGGGGAAGTGGCTATGGCTACACCTTC,CATSRGRGTGGSGYGYTF
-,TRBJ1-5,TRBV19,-,TGTGCCAGTAGTCCACGGGACCCACGGGGGAATCAGCCCCAGCATTTT,CASSPRDPRGNQPQHF
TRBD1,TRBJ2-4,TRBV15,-,TGTGCCACCAGCAGTTATGGACAGGGGGGTGGCAAAAACATTCAGTACTTC,CATSSYGQGGGKNIQYF
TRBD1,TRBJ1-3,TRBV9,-,TGTGCCAGCAGCGAAGCGGACAGGCCCATCGGAAACACCATATATTTT,CASSEADRPIGNTIYF
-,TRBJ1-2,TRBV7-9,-,TGTGCCAGCAGCTTAATGCCGACTCCTAACTATGGCTACACCTTC,CASSLMPTPNYGYTF
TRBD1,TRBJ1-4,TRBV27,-,TGTGCCAGCCGGGACAGTGGAGAAAAACTGTTTTTT,CASRDSGEKLFF
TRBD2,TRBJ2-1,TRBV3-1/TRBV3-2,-,TGTGCCAGCAGCCCACCCCCGGTTAGACTAGCGGGGGGGGATTCCTACAATGAGCAGTTCTTC,CASSPPPVRLAGGDSYNEQFF
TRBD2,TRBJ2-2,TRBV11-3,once,TGTGCCAGCAGCCCACGACTAGCGGGAGGGCTGGGAACCGGGGAGCTGTTTTTT,CASSPRLAGGLGTGELFF
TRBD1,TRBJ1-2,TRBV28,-,TGTGCCAGCAGTCTACAGGGGTATGGCTACACCTTC,CASSLQGYGYTF
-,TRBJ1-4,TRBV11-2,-,TGTGCCAGCAGCTTAAAGAGGTTGGCAACTAATGAAAAACTGTTTTTT,CASSLKRLATNEKLFF
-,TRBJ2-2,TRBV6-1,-,TGTGCCAGCAGTGAGCGTAAGATAGGCCCAGGGACCGGGGAGCTGTTTTTT,CASSERKIGPGTGELFF
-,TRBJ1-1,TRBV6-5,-,TGTGCCAGCAGTTACGTTGGGGAGGGGGGGCACACTGAAGCTTTCTTT,CASSYVGEGGHTEAFF
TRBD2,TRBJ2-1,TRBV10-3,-,TGTGCCATCACCTTCGGACTAGGAAGTGAGCAGTTCTTC,CAITFGLGSEQFF